These 13 T cell receptor beta chains were sequenced from one sample in a study of siplizumab effects on memory and regulatory T cells. Sequencing used immunoSEQ multiplex PCR; TCRdb keeps in-frame clones, though not all of them. The profile covers around 77,000 clones, with less than 95% appearing a single time and over 25% taken by the ten largest. The specimen was CD8+ T cells sorted from blood. These receptors were obtained from a human donor in good health.

Only a few counts were recorded for this clone. CDR3 DNA sequence: TGTGCCAGTAGTACATGGACAGGGAACACTGAAGCTTTCTTT. Translating it yields CASSTWTGNTEAFF. The chain combines TRBV19 with TRBJ1-1; 7 bases are shared with TRBD1. The germline V gene has CDR1 LNHDA and CDR2 SQIVND (reference sequence). The CDR3 contains 14 residues. J gave up 1 base and V 4 bases, and 3 bases lay outside the gene matches.

The chain joins TRBV9 to TRBJ1-2; D perhaps matches TRBD1 (6 bases). CDR3 size: 13 residues. V lost 3 bases, J lost 3 bases, and 9 bases lay in between. Germline V CDR1 and CDR2: SGDLS, YYNGEE. In nucleotides, the CDR3 is TGTGCCAGCAGCGCCACAGGGTACTATGGCTACACCTTC. Amino acids: CASSATGYYGYTF.

The chain carries TRBV7-9 and TRBJ1-1, with D perhaps matching TRBD1 (5 bases). Germline CDR1 and CDR2: SEHNR and FQNEAQ (reference sequence). V was clipped by 2 bases and J by 4 bases, with 11 bases between them. This CDR3 region has 14 residues. CDR3: CASSLSSGGTEAFF. The CDR3 region has the DNA TGTGCCAGCAGCTTAAGCTCGGGGGGCACTGAAGCTTTCTTT. The whole variable domain, filled in from reference TRBV7-9 and TRBJ1-1, reads DTGVSQNPRHKITKRGQNVTFRCDPISEHNRLYWYRQTLGQGPEFLTYFQNEAQLEKSRLLSDRFSAERPKGSFSTLEIQRTEQGDSAMYLCASSLSSGGTEAFFGQGTRLTVV.

The chain couples TRBV4-1 to TRBJ1-2; 7 bases align to TRBD1. Trimming cost V 4 bases and J 5 bases; bases outside gene matches: 1. The CDR3 covers 12 residues. CDR1 and CDR2 (germline): MGHRA, YSYEKL. CDR3 sequence (DNA): TGCGCCAGCAGCCCGACAGGGTATGGCTACACCTTC. Protein sequence: CASSPTGYGYTF.

CDR3 nucleotides: TGTGCCAGCAGCTCGTCATATGGCTACACCTTC. It codes for CASSSSYGYTF. The V and J genes are TRBV7-9 and TRBJ1-2, with D hard to call. This CDR3 region has 11 residues. V lost 4 bases to trimming and J lost 5 bases, with 5 bases between them. In germline, CDR1 is SEHNR, CDR2 FQNEAQ (reference sequence).

The chain has TRBV7-9 and TRBJ2-2; TRBD1 matches 9 bases. This CDR3 has 14 amino acids. Germline V gene lookup returns CDR1 SEHNR and CDR2 FQNEAQ (reference sequence). With V trimmed by 5 bases and J by 7 bases, 5 bases remained unmatched. CDR3 nucleotide sequence: TGTGCCAGCAGCATACAGGGGGCCAACGGGGAGCTGTTTTTT. Translating it yields CASSIQGANGELFF.

The chain combines TRBV27 with TRBJ1-1; D not resolved. Trimming took off 6 bases at V and 1 base at J, with 9 bases between the two ends. CDR1 MNHEY and CDR2 SMNVEV come from the germline V gene (reference sequence). The length of the CDR3 is 13 residues. CDR3 region: CASSLWENTEAFF. CDR3 DNA sequence: TGTGCCAGCAGCTTGTGGGAGAACACTGAAGCTTTCTTT.

This chain connects TRBV10-2 to TRBJ2-3; D unresolved. Trimming took off 9 bases at V and 3 bases at J, with 10 bases between the two ends. This CDR3 is 12 amino acids long. The germline V gene has CDR1 WSHSY and CDR2 SAAADI. The CDR3 coding sequence is TGCGCCAGTTCGGGCCCGACAGATACGCAGTATTTT. This sequence encodes CASSGPTDTQYF.

This chain uses TRBV7-2 with TRBJ1-5; D gene unclear. V lost 1 base and J lost 4, with 5 bases in between. Germline V gene lookup returns CDR1 SGHTA and CDR2 FQGNSA. This CDR3 contains 13 residues. The CDR3 reads CASSLVTNQPQHF. In nucleotides, the CDR3 is TGTGCCAGCAGCTTAGTGACAAATCAGCCCCAGCATTTT. The full variable domain, its missing parts supplied by reference TRBV7-2 and TRBJ1-5, is GAGVSQSPSNKVTEKGKDVELRCDPISGHTALYWYRQSLGQGLEFLIYFQGNSAPDKSGLPSDRFSAERTGGSVSTLTIQRTQQEDSAVYLCASSLVTNQPQHFGDGTRLSIL.

By share, this clone counts as medium-sized. The V call is TRBV5-4, the J call TRBJ1-2; D is unresolved. The CDR3 loop spans 15 amino acids. V was cut by 1 base and J by 4 bases, with 14 bases left in between. The germline gives CDR1 SGHNT, CDR2 YYREEE (reference sequence). This chain's CDR3 is CASSLLGSPSYGYTF. CDR3 nucleotide sequence: TGTGCCAGCAGCTTGTTGGGTTCTCCCTCCTATGGCTACACCTTC. The full variable domain, completed using reference TRBV5-4 and TRBJ1-2, is ETGVTQSPTHLIKTRGQQVTLRCSSQSGHNTVSWYQQALGQGPQFIFQYYREEENGRGNFPPRFSGLQFPNYSSELNVNALELDDSALYLCASSLLGSPSYGYTFGSGTRLTVV.

CDR3 sequence: CASSAAGGELFF. CDR3 coding DNA: TGTGCCAGCAGCGCCGCCGGGGGGGAGCTGTTTTTT. The chain couples TRBV5-4 to TRBJ2-2; D uncertain. Per germline, CDR1 SGHNT and CDR2 YYREEE (reference sequence). The CDR3 runs 12 residues. V was clipped by 4 bases and J by 8 bases, with 9 bases between them.

The chain uses TRBV5-4 and TRBJ2-7; 14 bases fit TRBD2. CDR3 length: 15 amino acids. Trimming took 4 bases from V and 3 from J; bases not matched to a gene: 3. The V gene's germline CDR1 is SGHNT and CDR2 YYREEE (reference sequence). As DNA, the CDR3 is TGTGCCAGCAGCCTTGGACTAGCGGGAGGCTACGAGCAGTACTTC. This translates into CASSLGLAGGYEQYF.

V is TRBV13 and J is TRBJ2-5; D remains ambiguous. The CDR3 is 13 residues long. V lost 1 base and J lost 1, with 4 bases in between. CDR1 and CDR2 (germline): PRHDT, FYEKMQ (reference sequence). This CDR3 reads CASSLVSQETQYF. CDR3 in DNA: TGTGCCAGCAGCTTAGTCAGCCAAGAGACCCAGTACTTC.